This T cell receptor (beta chain) originates from a study of early T cells in non-severe SARS-CoV-2 infection. Study summary: Chains from this unsorted whole-blood bulk RNA could not be paired. Study-level results: The VDJdb matching leaned toward anti-spike CD8 responses and overlooked private and CD4 specificities.

Separate cDNA molecules each had unique molecular identifiers attached to them. TCRdb itself ran the 5' RACE reads through MiXCR, one entry per CDR3 protein. The table records 35,000 to 55,000 distinct CDR3 sequences, 23% of them present only once. J gave up 5 bases and V 4 bases, and 2 bases lay outside the gene matches. Per germline, CDR1 SEHNR and CDR2 FQNEAQ (reference sequence). CDR3 length equals 12 residues. This clonotype has a handful of counts. The antigen is undetermined. Sequences were derived from whole blood, sampled at baseline. J is TRBJ2-7 and V is TRBV7-9; 7 nucleotides align to TRBD2. This TCR derives from an adult who was a healthcare worker with PCR-confirmed SARS-CoV-2 infection or an uninfected control (not recorded which). For the CDR3, the DNA is TGTGCCAGCAGCTCCCGGGGGGACGAGCAGTACTTC. Translated, it gives CASSSRGDEQYF.